The present T cell receptor (beta chain) was sequenced within a study of blood T cell repertoires in COVID-19. Produced via immunoSEQ multiplex PCR; TCRdb's table is partial and in-frame only. The sample yields 200,000 to 250,000 clones, around nine tenths seen once. CDR3 length equals 15 residues. Germline assignment: CDR1 SGHTA and CDR2 FQGNSA. Trimming left V 2 bases short and J 9 bases short, with 14 bases between. The clonotype comes from a woman aged 60-75 years who had recovered from COVID-19. The source material was peripheral blood. J is TRBJ1-6 and V is TRBV7-2, with D maybe TRBD1 (6 bases). CDR3 region: CASSLFRGAGSPLHF. The CDR3 bases are TGTGCCAGCAGCTTATTCCGGGGGGCAGGTTCACCCCTCCACTTT.